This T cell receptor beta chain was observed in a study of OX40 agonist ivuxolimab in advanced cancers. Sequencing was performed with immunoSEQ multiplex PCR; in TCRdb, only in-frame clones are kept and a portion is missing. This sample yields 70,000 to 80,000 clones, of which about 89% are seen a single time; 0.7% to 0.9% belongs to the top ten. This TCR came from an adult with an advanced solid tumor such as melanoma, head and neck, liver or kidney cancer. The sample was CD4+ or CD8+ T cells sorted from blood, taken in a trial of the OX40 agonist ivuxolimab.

The CDR3 bases are TGTGCCAGTAGCGAACAGGGGGTCGGAGCGGGCTATGGCTACACCTTC. Protein: CASSEQGVGAGYGYTF. The chain couples TRBV19 to TRBJ1-2; 8 bases agree with TRBD1. The CDR3 is 16 residues long. CDR1 LNHDA and CDR2 SQIVND come from the germline V gene (reference sequence). Germline trimming cut 6 bases from V and 4 bases from J; bases unmatched to any gene: 13.